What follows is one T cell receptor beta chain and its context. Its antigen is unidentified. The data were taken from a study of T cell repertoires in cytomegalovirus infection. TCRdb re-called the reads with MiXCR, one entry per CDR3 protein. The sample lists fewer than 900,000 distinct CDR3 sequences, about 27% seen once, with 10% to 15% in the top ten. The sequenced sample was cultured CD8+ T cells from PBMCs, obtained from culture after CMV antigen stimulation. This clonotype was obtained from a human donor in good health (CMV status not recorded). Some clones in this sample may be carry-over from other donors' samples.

CDR3 residues: CASSETGVGDFGYTF. The CDR3 coding sequence is TGTGCCAGCAGCGAGACAGGGGTGGGTGATTTTGGCTACACCTTC. The rearrangement uses TRBV12-3 or TRBV12-4 and TRBJ1-2, with 8 bases that match TRBD1. CDR3 length: 15 amino acids. V shed 6 bases, J shed 7 bases, and the junction held 13 bases outside the gene matches.